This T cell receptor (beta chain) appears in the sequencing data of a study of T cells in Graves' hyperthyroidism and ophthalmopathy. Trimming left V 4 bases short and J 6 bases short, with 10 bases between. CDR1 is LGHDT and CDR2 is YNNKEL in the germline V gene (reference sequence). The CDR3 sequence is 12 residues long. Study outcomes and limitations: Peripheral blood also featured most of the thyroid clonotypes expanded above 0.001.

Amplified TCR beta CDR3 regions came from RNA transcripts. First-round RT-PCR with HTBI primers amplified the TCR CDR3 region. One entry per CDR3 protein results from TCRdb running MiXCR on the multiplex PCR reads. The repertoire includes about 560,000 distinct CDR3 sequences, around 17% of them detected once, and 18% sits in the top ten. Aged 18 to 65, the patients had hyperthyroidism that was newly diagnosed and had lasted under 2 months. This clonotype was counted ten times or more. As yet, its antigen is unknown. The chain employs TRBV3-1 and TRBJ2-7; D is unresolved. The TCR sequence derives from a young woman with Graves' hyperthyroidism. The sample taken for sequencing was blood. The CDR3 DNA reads TGTGCCAGCAGCCGAGCAAGGGCCGAGCAGTACTTC. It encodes CASSRARAEQYF.